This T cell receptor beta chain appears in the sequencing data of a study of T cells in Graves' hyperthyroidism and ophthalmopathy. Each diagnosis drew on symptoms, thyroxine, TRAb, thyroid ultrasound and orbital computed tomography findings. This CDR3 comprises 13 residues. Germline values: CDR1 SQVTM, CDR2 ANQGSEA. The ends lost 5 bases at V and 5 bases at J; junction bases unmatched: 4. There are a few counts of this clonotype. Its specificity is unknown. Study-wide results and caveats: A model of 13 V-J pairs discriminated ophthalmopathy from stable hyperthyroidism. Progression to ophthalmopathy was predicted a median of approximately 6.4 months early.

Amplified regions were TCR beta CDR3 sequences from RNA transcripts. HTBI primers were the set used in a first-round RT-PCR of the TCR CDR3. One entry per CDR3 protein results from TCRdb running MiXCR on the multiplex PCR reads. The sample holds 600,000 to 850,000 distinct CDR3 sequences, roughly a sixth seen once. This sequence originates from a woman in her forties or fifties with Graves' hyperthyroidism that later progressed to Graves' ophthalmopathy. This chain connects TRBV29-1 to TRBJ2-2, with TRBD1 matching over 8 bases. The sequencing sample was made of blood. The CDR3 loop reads CSVTGGRTGELFF. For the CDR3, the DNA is TGCAGCGTTACAGGGGGGCGGACCGGGGAGCTGTTTTTT.